This T cell receptor (beta chain) came from a study of read filtering for tumor transcriptome and immune sequencing. Study-level results: Even smaller IR-seq throughput identified most shared clonotypes. Single-read clonotypes: about 81.9% of IR-seq clonotypes (approximately 3.7% of reads), 65% to 75% of RNA-seq clonotypes (44.6% of reads).

This library used roughly 0.4 ug RNA and molecular barcoded adaptors spanning alpha/delta and beta/gamma chains. In TCRdb, the reads were re-called with MiXCR into one record per CDR3 protein. The sample yields under 50,000 distinct CDR3 sequences, roughly 15% seen once. J was trimmed by 0 bases and V by 1 base; bases with no gene match: 3. Germline V gene lookup returns CDR1 SGHNT and CDR2 YYREEE (reference sequence). The CDR3 totals 15 residues. With respect to this clonotype: Its specificity is unknown.

The sequence derives from a donor at least 40 years old with multiple myeloma. Sequencing was done on a sample of a population of CD138-negative cells sorted from bone marrow. This chain links TRBV5-4 with TRBJ1-1; 7 bases agree with TRBD1. The CDR3 loop is CASSLLGQLNTEAFF. The CDR3 DNA is TGTGCCAGCAGCTTGCTGGGACAGCTGAACACTGAAGCTTTCTTT.